This T cell receptor beta chain came from a study of control samples from healthy donors and cancer patients. This CDR3 is 17 amino acids long. Per the germline V gene, CDR1 is MNHEY and CDR2 is SVGEGT. Unmatched junction bases numbered 8, after V lost 2 bases and J lost 2 bases. TCRdb keeps only in-frame clones here, not all; method: immunoSEQ multiplex PCR. This sample yields over 100,000 clones, of which about 89% are seen a single time; roughly 18% belongs to the top ten. Material for sequencing was blood. The sequence came from a woman aged 45-65 years in good health. V gene TRBV6-2 or TRBV6-3 combines with J gene TRBJ2-2; 7 bases agree with TRBD2. CDR3 nucleotide sequence: TGTGCCAGCAGTTACAGCGGGGAACGAGTTAACACCGGGGAGCTGTTTTTT. It translates to CASSYSGERVNTGELFF.